This TCR beta chain was profiled in a study of blood T cell repertoires in COVID-19. Profiled with immunoSEQ multiplex PCR; TCRdb holds only in-frame clones, not every one. The top ten clones hold under 11% of a sample with roughly 330,000 clones, around 84% of them seen once. Participants' reported clinical history set cohort assignment. The junction had 6 bases not matched to a gene; V was cut back by 10 bases and J by 5 bases. The CDR3 loop spans 13 amino acids. Looked up from germline, CDR1 is MNHEY and CDR2 is SMNVEV (reference sequence). Sequenced input: PBMCs or T cells enriched from blood (not recorded which). This receptor was obtained from a woman under 30 who had recovered from COVID-19. The gene calls are TRBV27 and TRBJ2-7; 12 bases match TRBD2. The CDR3 nucleotides are TGTGCCACCGCTAGCGGGGGGGCCCACGAGCAGTACTTC. It yields the protein CATASGGAHEQYF.